This is a list of T cell receptor beta chains from one sample in a study of cytomegalovirus exposure and HLA in healthy donors. Method: immunoSEQ multiplex PCR; TCRdb's copy keeps in-frame clones and lacks some. The data contain 100,000 or so clones, roughly 87% of them singletons. Sequenced input: PBMCs. The receptors were sampled from a man between 18 and 29 years old in good health and CMV-seropositive. Each CDR3 is given with its conserved first and last residue. D genes are given only for firm matches. Where a row states a size, it is once, few, many or the class of an expanded clone; other rows omit it.

clone size,D gene,J gene,V gene,CDR3 DNA,CDR3 protein
.,TRBD1,TRBJ1-3,TRBV4-1,TGCGCCAGCAGCCAAGAAAAGGGGGCCCGGAACACCATATATTTT,CASSQEKGARNTIYF
.,.,TRBJ2-3,TRBV27,TGTGCCAGCAGTTTCTGGGACACGAGCACAGATACGCAGTATTTT,CASSFWDTSTDTQYF
.,TRBD1,TRBJ2-1,TRBV5-1,TGCGCCAGCAGCCCCGGGACAGGGAAGTCCTACAATGAGCAGTTCTTC,CASSPGTGKSYNEQFF
.,.,TRBJ2-5,TRBV6-5,TGTGCCAGCAGTTACGTAGGGGTGTTGGAGACCCAGTACTTC,CASSYVGVLETQYF
.,TRBD2,TRBJ2-7,TRBV5-1,TGCGCCAGCAGCTCCACCGGGACTAGCGTTTACGAGCAGTACTTC,CASSSTGTSVYEQYF
.,TRBD1,TRBJ2-5,TRBV5-1,TGCGCCTCAAGTCGACAGGGGGACGAGACCCAGTACTTC,CASSRQGDETQYF
.,.,TRBJ2-5,TRBV5-1,TGCGCCAGCAGCGGGGACTACCAAGAGACCCAGTACTTC,CASSGDYQETQYF
.,.,TRBJ1-3,TRBV7-2,TGTGCCAGCAGCTTAGGGCGGTTGGATGGAAACACCATATATTTT,CASSLGRLDGNTIYF
.,TRBD2,TRBJ2-1,TRBV4-2,TGTGCCAGCAGCCAAACTACTAGCGGGGGCCCCTCCTACAATGAGCAGTTCTTC,CASSQTTSGGPSYNEQFF
.,TRBD2,TRBJ2-6,TRBV9,TGTGCCAGCAGCGGACGACTAGCGGGGGAATCGGGGGCCAACGTCCTGACTTTC,CASSGRLAGESGANVLTF
.,TRBD2,TRBJ2-5,TRBV9,TGTGCCAGCAGCTTAAACGGGGGGGCTGGGGAGACCCAGTACTTC,CASSLNGGAGETQYF
.,.,TRBJ1-6,TRBV11-2,TGTGCCAGCAGCTTAGTCGGGAAAGTTACCTATAATTCACCCCTCCACTTT,CASSLVGKVTYNSPLHF
.,TRBD2,TRBJ2-3,TRBV19,TGTGCCAGTAGTTTTAGCGGGATCACAGATACGCAGTATTTT,CASSFSGITDTQYF
.,TRBD1,TRBJ1-6,TRBV25-1,TGTGCCAGCAGTGAATCGACAGGGGGCCTTTCACCCCTCCACTTT,CASSESTGGLSPLHF
.,.,TRBJ2-5,TRBV9,TGTGCCAGCAGCGTAGTAGGGGCCGGGGAGACCCAGTACTTC,CASSVVGAGETQYF
.,TRBD2,TRBJ2-3,TRBV6-1,TGTGCCAGCAGTGAATCGTTAGCGGGAGGGCTAGATACGCAGTATTTT,CASSESLAGGLDTQYF
.,.,TRBJ1-2,TRBV6-6,TGTGCCAGCAGCCTCGGAGGTGATGGCTACACCTTC,CASSLGGDGYTF
.,TRBD1,TRBJ2-3,TRBV25-1,TGTGCCAGCAGTGAGTTGCAGGGGGCCGGCGATACGCAGTATTTT,CASSELQGAGDTQYF
.,.,TRBJ2-5,TRBV5-1,TGCGCCAGCAGCGCACCGGACAGAGAAGAGACCCAGTACTTC,CASSAPDREETQYF
.,TRBD1,TRBJ1-1,TRBV7-2,TGTGCCAGCAGCTTTGACAGGGACACTGAAGCTTTCTTT,CASSFDRDTEAFF
.,.,TRBJ2-7,TRBV19,TGTGCCAGTAGTGCGAACCTAAACTCCTACGAGCAGTACTTC,CASSANLNSYEQYF
.,TRBD1,TRBJ1-1,TRBV29-1,TGCAGCGTTGGACAGGGGAAGGCTGAAGCTTTCTTT,CSVGQGKAEAFF
.,TRBD1,TRBJ2-2,TRBV14,TGTGCCAGCAGCCAGACTCGGGACAGGGGGGCCGGGGAGCTGTTTTTT,CASSQTRDRGAGELFF
.,TRBD2,TRBJ2-3,TRBV27,TGTGCCAGCAGTTCCCAACTAGCGTCGGATACGCAGTATTTT,CASSSQLASDTQYF
.,TRBD2,TRBJ2-2,TRBV27,TGTGCCAGCAGTTTATTCGCTAGCGGGGGGGCAACCGGGGAGCTGTTTTTT,CASSLFASGGATGELFF
.,.,TRBJ1-4,TRBV5-5,TGTGCCAGCAGCCTGGAGCTGAACGGAGGTGAAAAACTGTTTTTT,CASSLELNGGEKLFF
.,TRBD2,TRBJ2-2,TRBV28,TGTGCCAGCAGTCCATGGCTACCGGGACTAGCGGGAGATTTCATCACCGGGGAGCTGTTTTTT,CASSPWLPGLAGDFITGELFF
.,TRBD1,TRBJ1-2,TRBV14,TGTGCCAGCAGCCCCAAACAGGGGAACTATGGCTACACCTTC,CASSPKQGNYGYTF
.,TRBD1,TRBJ2-7,TRBV6-1,TGTGCCAGCAGTGAACGAGTGGGGGACAGGGTATTTAACGAGCAGTACTTC,CASSERVGDRVFNEQYF
once,.,TRBJ1-5,TRBV6-6,TGTGCCAGCAGTGACACAGAGTTAAATCAGCCCCAGCATTTT,CASSDTELNQPQHF
.,.,TRBJ2-5,TRBV6-5,TGTGCCAGCAGCCTCAAGGTCCGGGTCGGAGAGACCCAGTACTTC,CASSLKVRVGETQYF
.,.,TRBJ1-4,TRBV7-9,TGTGCCAGCAGCTCCGGGTGGGGGGCTAATGAAAAACTGTTTTTT,CASSSGWGANEKLFF
.,.,TRBJ1-5,TRBV11-1,TGTGCCAGCAGCATGACGGACACTCAGCCCCAGCATTTT,CASSMTDTQPQHF
.,TRBD2,TRBJ2-7,TRBV18,TGTGCCAGCTCACCCGGGACTAGCGGGGGGCTGTCCTACGAGCAGTACTTC,CASSPGTSGGLSYEQYF
.,TRBD2,TRBJ2-3,TRBV4-1,TGCGCCAGCAGCCAGGCGGGAGACACAGATACGCAGTATTTT,CASSQAGDTDTQYF
.,.,TRBJ1-2,TRBV18,TGTGCCAGCTCCCCGGGGAGTGACTATGGCTACACCTTC,CASSPGSDYGYTF
.,.,TRBJ1-2,TRBV6-1,TGTGCCAGCAGTGAAAAGGGGGTTAATGGCTACACCTTC,CASSEKGVNGYTF
few,.,TRBJ1-2,TRBV25-1,TGTGCCAGCAGCGGGGGGCAGATCTATGGCTACACCTTC,CASSGGQIYGYTF
.,.,TRBJ2-7,TRBV6-1,TGTGCCAGCAGTGCCGATTTTGTGGGAGAGCGTATGAAGCAGTACTTC,CASSADFVGERMKQYF
.,TRBD2,TRBJ2-7,TRBV5-4,TGTGCCAGCAGCCCCGGGACTAGGTTCGAGCAGTACTTC,CASSPGTRFEQYF
.,.,TRBJ2-1,TRBV25-1,TGTGCCAGCAGTGAATTCTCGGCAGGGGACTACAATGAGCAGTTCTTC,CASSEFSAGDYNEQFF
.,TRBD2,TRBJ2-1,TRBV5-6,TGTGCCAGCAGCTTCCTAGCGGGAGACAATGAGCAGTTCTTC,CASSFLAGDNEQFF
.,TRBD2,TRBJ2-2,TRBV4-3,TGCGCCAGCAGCCAAGATCGGGGGGGCATGAACACCGGGGAGCTGTTTTTT,CASSQDRGGMNTGELFF
.,TRBD2,TRBJ2-5,TRBV28,TGTGCCACGGCGGGAGGAGCGCAAGAGACCCAGTACTTC,CATAGGAQETQYF
.,TRBD1,TRBJ1-3,TRBV27,TGTGCCAGCAGTTGCCTAACAGGGGGTTCCTCTGGAAACACCATATATTTT,CASSCLTGGSSGNTIYF
.,TRBD1,TRBJ1-5,TRBV19,TGTGCCAGTAGTACAGGGGGTGGTCAGCCCCAGCATTTT,CASSTGGGQPQHF
.,TRBD1,TRBJ2-6,TRBV6-1,TGTGCCAGCAGTGAAGTTTTGGACAGGGGGTCCTCTGGGGCCAACGTCCTGACTTTC,CASSEVLDRGSSGANVLTF
.,TRBD2,TRBJ2-1,TRBV7-2,TGTGCCAGCAGCCCTCGGACTAGTTACTTATACAATGAGCAGTTCTTC,CASSPRTSYLYNEQFF
.,.,TRBJ2-6,TRBV18,TGTGCCAGCTCACAAGGGGCCCCCAGCTCTGGGGCCAACGTCCTGACTTTC,CASSQGAPSSGANVLTF
.,TRBD2,TRBJ2-1,TRBV23-1,TGCGCCAGCAGCCGGATGCAGCGGGAGGCCTACAATGAGCAGTTCTTC,CASSRMQREAYNEQFF